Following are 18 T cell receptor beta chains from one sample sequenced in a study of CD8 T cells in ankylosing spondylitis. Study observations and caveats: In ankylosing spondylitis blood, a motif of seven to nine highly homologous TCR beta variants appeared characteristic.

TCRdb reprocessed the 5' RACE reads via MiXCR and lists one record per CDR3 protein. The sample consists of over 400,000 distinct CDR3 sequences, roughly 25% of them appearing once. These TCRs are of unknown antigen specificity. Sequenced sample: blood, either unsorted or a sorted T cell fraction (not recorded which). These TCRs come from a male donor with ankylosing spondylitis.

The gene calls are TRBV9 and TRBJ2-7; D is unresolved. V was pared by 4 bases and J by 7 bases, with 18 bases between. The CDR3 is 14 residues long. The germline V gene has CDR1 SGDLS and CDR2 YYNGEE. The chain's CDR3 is CASSPIQYAREQYF. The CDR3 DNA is TGTGCCAGCAGCCCGATTCAGTACGCAAGGGAGCAGTACTTC.

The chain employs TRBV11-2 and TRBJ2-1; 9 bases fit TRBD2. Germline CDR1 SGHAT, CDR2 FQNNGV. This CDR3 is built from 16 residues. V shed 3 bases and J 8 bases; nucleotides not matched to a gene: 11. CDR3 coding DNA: TGTGCCAGCAGCTTGGGGACTAGCTCCCCTAGGTATGAGCAGTTCTTC. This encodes CASSLGTSSPRYEQFF.

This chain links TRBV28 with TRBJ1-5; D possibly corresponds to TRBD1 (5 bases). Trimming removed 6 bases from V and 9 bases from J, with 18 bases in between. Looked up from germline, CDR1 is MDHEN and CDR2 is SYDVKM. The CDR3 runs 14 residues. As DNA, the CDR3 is TGTGCCAGCAGATTAAGGGGCACACAAGGGCCCCAGCATTTT. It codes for CASRLRGTQGPQHF.

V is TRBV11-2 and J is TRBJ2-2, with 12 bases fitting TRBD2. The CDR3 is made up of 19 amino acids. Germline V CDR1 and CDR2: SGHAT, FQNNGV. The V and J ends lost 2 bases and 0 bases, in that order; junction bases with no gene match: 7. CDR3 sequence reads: CASSLKGLAGYTNTGELFF. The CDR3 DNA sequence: TGTGCCAGCAGCTTAAAAGGACTAGCGGGATATACGAACACCGGGGAGCTGTTTTTT. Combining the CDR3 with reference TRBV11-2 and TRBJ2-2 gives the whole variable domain EAGVAQSPRYKIIEKRQSVAFWCNPISGHATLYWYQQILGQGPKLLIQFQNNGVVDDSQLPKDRFSAERLKGVDSTLKIQPAKLEDSAVYLCASSLKGLAGYTNTGELFFGEGSRLTVL.

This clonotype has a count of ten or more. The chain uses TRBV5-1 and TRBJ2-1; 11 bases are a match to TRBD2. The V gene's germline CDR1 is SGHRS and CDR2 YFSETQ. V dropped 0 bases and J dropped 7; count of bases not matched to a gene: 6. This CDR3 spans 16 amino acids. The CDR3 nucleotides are TGCGCCAGCAGCTTGGTCCTAGCGGGAGGTTCGAATGAGCAGTTCTTC. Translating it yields CASSLVLAGGSNEQFF.

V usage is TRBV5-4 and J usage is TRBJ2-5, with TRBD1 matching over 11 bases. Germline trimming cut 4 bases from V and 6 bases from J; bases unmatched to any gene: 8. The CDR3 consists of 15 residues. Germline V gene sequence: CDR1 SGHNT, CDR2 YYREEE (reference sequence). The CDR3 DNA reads TGTGCCAGCAGCCTAGGGGACAGGGGGAGAAAGACCCAGTACTTC. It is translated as CASSLGDRGRKTQYF. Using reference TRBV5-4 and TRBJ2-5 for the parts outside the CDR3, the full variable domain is ETGVTQSPTHLIKTRGQQVTLRCSSQSGHNTVSWYQQALGQGPQFIFQYYREEENGRGNFPPRFSGLQFPNYSSELNVNALELDDSALYLCASSLGDRGRKTQYFGPGTRLLVL.

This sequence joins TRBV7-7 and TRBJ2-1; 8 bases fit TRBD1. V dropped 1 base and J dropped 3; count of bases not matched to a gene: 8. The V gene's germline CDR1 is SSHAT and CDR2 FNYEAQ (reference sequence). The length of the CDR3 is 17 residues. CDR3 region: CASSLGGTGTGYNEQFF. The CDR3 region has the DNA TGTGCCAGCAGCTTAGGGGGAACCGGGACAGGCTACAATGAGCAGTTCTTC.

The CDR3 DNA follows: TGTGCCAGCAGCCAAGAGCCGCTAGCGGGAGTAAAGGATGAGCAGTTCTTC. Protein sequence: CASSQEPLAGVKDEQFF. J is TRBJ2-1 and V is TRBV14; TRBD2 agrees at 10 bases. Trimming removed 0 bases from V and 8 bases from J; junction bases left unmatched: 10. The V gene's germline CDR1 is SGHDN and CDR2 FVKESK. This CDR3 has 17 residues.

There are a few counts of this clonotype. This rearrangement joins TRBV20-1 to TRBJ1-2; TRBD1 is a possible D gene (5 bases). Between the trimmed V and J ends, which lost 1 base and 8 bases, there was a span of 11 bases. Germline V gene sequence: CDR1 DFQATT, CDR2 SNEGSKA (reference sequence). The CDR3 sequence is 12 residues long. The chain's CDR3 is CSARAGEEGYTF. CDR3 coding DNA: TGCAGTGCTAGAGCGGGGGAGGAGGGCTACACCTTC.

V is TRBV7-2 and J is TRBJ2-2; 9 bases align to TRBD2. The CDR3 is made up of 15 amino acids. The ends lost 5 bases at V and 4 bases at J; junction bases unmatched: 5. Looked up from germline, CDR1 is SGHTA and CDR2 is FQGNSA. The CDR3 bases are TGTGCCAGCAGCCCGCTAGCGGGAAGCACCGGGGAGCTGTTTTTT. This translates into CASSPLAGSTGELFF.

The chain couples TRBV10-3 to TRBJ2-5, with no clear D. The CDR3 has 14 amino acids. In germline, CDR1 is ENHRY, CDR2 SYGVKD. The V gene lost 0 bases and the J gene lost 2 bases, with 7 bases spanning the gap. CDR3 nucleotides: TGTGCCATCAGTGAGTCAACATTACAAGAGACCCAGTACTTC. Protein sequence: CAISESTLQETQYF.

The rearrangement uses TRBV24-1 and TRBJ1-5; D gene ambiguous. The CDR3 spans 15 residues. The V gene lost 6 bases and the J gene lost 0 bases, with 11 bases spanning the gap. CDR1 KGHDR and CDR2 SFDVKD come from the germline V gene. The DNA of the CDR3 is TGTGCCACCAGTCCCACCGATAATAGCAATCAGCCCCAGCATTTT. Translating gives CATSPTDNSNQPQHF.

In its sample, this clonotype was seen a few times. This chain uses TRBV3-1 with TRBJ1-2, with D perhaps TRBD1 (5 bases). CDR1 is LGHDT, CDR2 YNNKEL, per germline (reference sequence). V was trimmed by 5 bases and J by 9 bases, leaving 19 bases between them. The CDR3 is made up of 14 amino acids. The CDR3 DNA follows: TGTGCCAGCAGCTACCTGACAGCACCTGGAAGCTACACCTTC. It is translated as CASSYLTAPGSYTF.

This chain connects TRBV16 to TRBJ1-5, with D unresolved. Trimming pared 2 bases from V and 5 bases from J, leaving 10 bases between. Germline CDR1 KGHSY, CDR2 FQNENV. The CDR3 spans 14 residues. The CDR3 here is CASSQGVWDQPQHF. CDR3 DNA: TGTGCCAGCAGCCAAGGGGTCTGGGATCAGCCCCAGCATTTT.

The CDR3 spells CASSLRQRAYEQYF. For the CDR3, the DNA is TGTGCCAGCAGCCTCAGACAGAGGGCCTACGAGCAGTACTTC. The chain recombines TRBV4-2 with TRBJ2-7, with D tentatively TRBD1 or TRBD2 (5 bases each). The CDR3 totals 14 residues. Germline CDR1 reads LGHNA; CDR2 reads YNFKEQ. With 4 bases removed from V and 2 bases from J, the gap between germline ends came to 12 bases.

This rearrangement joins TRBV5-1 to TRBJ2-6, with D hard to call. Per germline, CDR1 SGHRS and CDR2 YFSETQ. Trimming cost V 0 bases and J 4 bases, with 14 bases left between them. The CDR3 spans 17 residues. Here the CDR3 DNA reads TGCGCCAGCAGCTTGGAGTTAGTGGGTAGGGGGGCCAACGTCCTGACTTTC. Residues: CASSLELVGRGANVLTF.

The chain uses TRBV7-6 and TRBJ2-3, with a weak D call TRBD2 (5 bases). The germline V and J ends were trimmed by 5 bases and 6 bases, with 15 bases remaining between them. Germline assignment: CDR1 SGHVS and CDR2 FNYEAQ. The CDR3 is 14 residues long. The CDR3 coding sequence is TGTGCCAGCAGCCCGCGGGCGCGCGAGGATACGCAGTATTTT. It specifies CASSPRAREDTQYF.

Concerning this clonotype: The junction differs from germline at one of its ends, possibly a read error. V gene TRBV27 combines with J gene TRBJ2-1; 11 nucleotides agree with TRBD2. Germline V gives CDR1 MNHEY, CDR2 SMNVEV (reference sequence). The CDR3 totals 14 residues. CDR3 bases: TGTTCCAGCACCAAGACTAGCGGGAACAATGAGCAGTTCTTC. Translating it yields CSSTKTSGNNEQFF.